These 14 T cell receptor beta chains were all obtained from the same sample, sequenced in a study of shared T cell receptors in the human thymus. Only in-frame clones appear in the TCRdb table, and some are missing; sequencing was by immunoSEQ multiplex PCR. The table records under 850,000 clones, approximately 87% of them present only once. These data were likewise used in another study, on human thymus T cells.

Sequencing input: thymocytes. These receptors were obtained from a boy younger than two with a congenital heart defect.

This chain uses TRBV2 with TRBJ1-5; 7 nucleotides line up with TRBD1. Per germline, CDR1 SNHLY and CDR2 FYNNEI. Trimming at V came to 5 bases and at J to 3 bases, leaving 7 bases not matched to a gene. This CDR3 contains 15 residues. The CDR3 spells CASSPGQNHNQPQHF. CDR3 DNA sequence: TGTGCCAGCAGTCCGGGACAGAACCACAATCAGCCCCAGCATTTT.

This clone occurred once. The chain has TRBV6-1 and TRBJ1-1, with a tentative D call TRBD1 (6 bases). V was cut by 7 bases and J by 7 bases, with 16 bases left in between. Germline-derived CDR1 and CDR2 are MNHNS and SASEGT. This CDR3 is built from 13 residues. The CDR3 protein is CASIFQGSVEAFF. CDR3 DNA: TGTGCCAGCATTTTTCAGGGGTCGGTTGAAGCTTTCTTT.

The chain carries TRBV4-3 and TRBJ2-1, with D tentatively TRBD2 (5 bases). V was clipped by 4 bases and J by 1 base, with 11 bases between them. The CDR3 spans 15 residues. Germline V gene data show CDR1 as LGHNA and CDR2 as YSLEER. Here the CDR3 reads CASSRSRGSYNEQFF. In nucleotides, the CDR3 is TGCGCCAGCAGCCGGTCCCGGGGATCCTACAATGAGCAGTTCTTC.

This chain links TRBV4-1 with TRBJ2-5, with 14 nucleotides matching TRBD2. The germline V gene encodes CDR1 MGHRA and CDR2 YSYEKL. V shed 4 bases, J shed 3 bases, and the junction held 7 bases outside the gene matches. The CDR3 covers 17 residues. The CDR3 reads CASSPFPGLAGEETQYF. CDR3 coding DNA: TGCGCCAGCAGCCCCTTTCCGGGACTAGCGGGGGAAGAGACCCAGTACTTC.

This clone was seen only a few times. The chain is built from TRBV25-1 and TRBJ1-2; D is perhaps TRBD1 (6 bases). This CDR3 is 15 amino acids long. Germline V gene lookup returns CDR1 MGHDK and CDR2 SYGVNS. V lost 0 bases and J lost 6, with 14 bases in between. In DNA form, the CDR3 reads TGTGCCAGCAGTGAATATGAGGGGGACCGGCATGGCTACACCTTC. Translation: CASSEYEGDRHGYTF.

This clone was counted a few times. J is TRBJ2-1 and V is TRBV11-1, with 9 bases matching TRBD2. Germline V gene data show CDR1 as SGHAT and CDR2 as FQDESV (reference sequence). V trimming: 5 bases; J trimming: 0 bases; junction bases outside the gene matches: 14. The CDR3 contains 19 residues. The CDR3, as DNA: TGTGCCAGCAGCCACTATGAGGCTAGCGGGATGGGCTCCTACAATGAGCAGTTCTTC. Its translation is CASSHYEASGMGSYNEQFF.

V gene TRBV5-1 combines with J gene TRBJ2-3; 8 positions match TRBD2. From germline, CDR1 is SGHRS and CDR2 YFSETQ. The CDR3 spans 14 residues. The trim removed 6 bases at V and 5 bases at J, leaving 8 bases unmatched. The CDR3 DNA reads as TGCGCCAGCATGGCGGGAGGCAGGGAAGATACGCAGTATTTT. It codes for CASMAGGREDTQYF.

The chain's CDR3 is CSALDSGVQYF. In DNA form, the CDR3 reads TGCAGTGCTTTGGACTCAGGGGTACAGTACTTC. The rearrangement uses TRBV20-1 and TRBJ2-4, with a weak D call TRBD1 (6 bases). From germline, CDR1 is DFQATT and CDR2 SNEGSKA (reference sequence). V lost 5 bases and J lost 13, with 15 bases in between. The CDR3 length is 11 residues.

The V and J genes are TRBV25-1 and TRBJ1-2; the D is unclear. Per germline, CDR1 MGHDK and CDR2 SYGVNS. V shed 8 bases and J shed 4 bases, with 17 bases lying between them. The CDR3 is made up of 14 amino acids. The CDR3: CASGEVGTPYGYTF. CDR3 bases: TGTGCCAGCGGAGAGGTTGGCACCCCCTATGGCTACACCTTC.

The chain employs TRBV28 and TRBJ1-2; 12 positions agree with TRBD1. The CDR3 totals 16 residues. The V gene's germline CDR1 is MDHEN and CDR2 SYDVKM. V shed 7 bases and J 6 bases; nucleotides not matched to a gene: 12. CDR3 bases: TGTGCCAGCACCGTAAAAGGGACAGGGGGCGTAGATGGCTACACCTTC. This translates into CASTVKGTGGVDGYTF.

The V call is TRBV7-2, the J call TRBJ1-1; D is ambiguous. Germline values: CDR1 SGHTA, CDR2 FQGNSA. The CDR3 spans 14 residues. V lost 1 base to trimming and J lost 7 bases, with 13 bases between them. The CDR3, as DNA: TGTGCCAGCAGCTTAGGGGGAGAGTGGCGTGAAGCTTTCTTT. The encoded protein is CASSLGGEWREAFF.

The rearrangement uses TRBV9 and TRBJ2-1; tentatively, D is TRBD2 (6 bases). Germline lookup yields CDR1 SGDLS and CDR2 YYNGEE. V was clipped by 5 bases and J by 3 bases, with 18 bases between them. CDR3 length: 16 amino acids. The CDR3 reads CASRPQGLVHYNEQFF. The CDR3 DNA follows: TGTGCCAGCAGACCCCAGGGACTGGTCCACTACAATGAGCAGTTCTTC.

This clone was seen once. The chain employs TRBV4-2 and TRBJ2-7; no firm D call. V lost 0 bases and J 0 bases, leaving 18 bases between the germline ends. Germline V CDR1 and CDR2: LGHNA, YNFKEQ. This CDR3 has 18 amino acids. The CDR3 spells CASSQDPTRGSYSYEQYF. The CDR3 DNA follows: TGTGCCAGCAGCCAAGACCCCACCCGAGGCAGCTACTCCTACGAGCAGTACTTC.

The chain is built from TRBV18 and TRBJ2-7; 11 positions match TRBD1. This CDR3 has 14 residues. J gave up 3 bases and V 5 bases, and 3 bases lay outside the gene matches. Germline values: CDR1 KGHSH, CDR2 LQKENI. The CDR3 DNA reads TGTGCCAGCTCAGGGGACAGGGGGATCTACGAGCAGTACTTC. This sequence encodes CASSGDRGIYEQYF.